A selection of T cell receptor beta chains follows, all from one sample in a study of blood T cell repertoires in COVID-19. Produced via immunoSEQ multiplex PCR; TCRdb's table is partial and in-frame only. In the table there are about 190,000 clones, under 80% of which are singletons. Source material: peripheral blood. These receptors were obtained from a woman aged 45 to 65 with acute or convalescent COVID-19. Each CDR3 is given with its conserved first and last residue. A D gene is named only where the DNA matches it firmly. Rows may omit the clone size; those that give it use once, few, many or a size class.

D gene,V gene,clone size,J gene,CDR3 protein,CDR3 DNA
-,TRBV7-6,-,TRBJ2-4,CASSLEPGEKNIQYF,TGTGCCAGCAGCTTAGAGCCCGGGGAGAAAAACATTCAGTACTTC
-,TRBV28,-,TRBJ2-4,CASSSRQALAKNIQYF,TGTGCCAGCAGTTCAAGACAGGCCCTAGCCAAAAACATTCAGTACTTC
-,TRBV19,-,TRBJ2-7,CASSPGESRQYF,TGTGCCAGTAGTCCAGGGGAATCGCGGCAGTACTTC
TRBD2,TRBV6-6,-,TRBJ2-3,CASNPRGTSTDTQYF,TGTGCCAGCAACCCGCGGGGGACTAGCACAGATACGCAGTATTTT
-,TRBV10-3,-,TRBJ2-7,CAISESGGYEQYF,TGTGCCATCAGTGAGTCGGGGGGTTACGAGCAGTACTTC
TRBD1,TRBV5-6,-,TRBJ1-1,CASSFYRDRVMNTEAFF,TGTGCCAGCAGCTTCTATAGGGACAGGGTCATGAACACTGAAGCTTTCTTT
-,TRBV19,-,TRBJ1-5,CASSIRAGDRIQPQHF,TGTGCCAGTAGTATTCGGGCAGGGGATAGGATTCAGCCCCAGCATTTT
-,TRBV14,few,TRBJ1-1,CASSRSNHEAFF,TGTGCCAGCAGCCGGAGTAATCATGAAGCTTTCTTT
TRBD2,TRBV5-1,-,TRBJ2-7,CASSLGLAGGHYEQYF,TGCGCCAGCAGCCTCGGTCTTGCGGGGGGCCACTACGAGCAGTACTTC
-,TRBV6-6,-,TRBJ2-7,CASSYGGSAYEQYF,TGTGCCAGCAGTTATGGGGGGTCCGCCTACGAGCAGTACTTC
-,TRBV6-6,few,TRBJ2-2,CASSLGGRNTGELFF,TGTGCCAGCTCGCTAGGGGGAAGAAACACCGGGGAGCTGTTTTTT
TRBD2,TRBV7-8,-,TRBJ2-3,CASSLAGTTGDTQYF,TGTGCCAGCAGCTTAGCCGGGACTACAGGAGATACGCAGTATTTT
-,TRBV7-2,-,TRBJ2-7,CASSSAQNSYEQYF,TGTGCCAGCAGCTCCGCACAAAACTCCTACGAGCAGTACTTC
TRBD2,TRBV27,-,TRBJ2-4,CASMPAGLAPAKNIQYF,TGTGCCAGCATGCCAGCGGGACTCGCTCCCGCCAAAAACATTCAGTACTTC
-,TRBV24-1,-,TRBJ1-5,CATSESSGDQPQHF,TGTGCCACCAGTGAATCCTCGGGGGATCAGCCCCAGCATTTT
-,TRBV6-1,-,TRBJ2-3,CASSEALSGGDTQYF,TGTGCCAGCAGTGAAGCGCTTAGCGGTGGAGATACGCAGTATTTT
TRBD1,TRBV7-9,-,TRBJ1-1,CASSLGTGVTEAFF,TGTGCCAGCAGCTTAGGGACAGGGGTCACTGAAGCTTTCTTT
-,TRBV19,-,TRBJ1-3,CASSTRGGQLSGNTIYF,TGTGCCAGTAGTACCAGAGGTGGACAGCTCTCTGGAAACACCATATATTTT
TRBD2,TRBV19,once,TRBJ2-3,CASGSGRPLEADTQYF,TGTGCTTCGGGTAGCGGGAGGCCACTCGAGGCAGATACGCAGTATTTT
TRBD1,TRBV7-2,-,TRBJ2-7,CASSLDGQGDYEQYF,TGTGCCAGCAGCCTCGACGGACAGGGAGACTACGAGCAGTACTTC
TRBD1,TRBV5-1,-,TRBJ2-2,CASSLWPGGTGELFF,TGCGCCAGCAGCTTGTGGCCAGGGGGCACCGGGGAGCTGTTTTTT
-,TRBV21-1,-,TRBJ2-7,CASSKTRSTRSSYEQYF,TGTGCCAGCAGCAAAACTAGGTCGACGAGGAGCTCCTACGAGCAGTACTTC
-,TRBV6-5,-,TRBJ2-1,CASSYSGYEQFF,TGTGCCAGCAGTTACAGCGGGTATGAGCAGTTCTTC
TRBD2,TRBV7-8,-,TRBJ2-5,CASSFNSGMYQETQYF,TGTGCCAGCAGCTTTAACAGCGGGATGTACCAAGAGACCCAGTACTTC
-,TRBV15,-,TRBJ1-3,CATSRGEVSGNTIYF,TGTGCCACCAGCAGAGGCGAGGTCTCTGGAAACACCATATATTTT
-,TRBV7-6,-,TRBJ2-1,CASSLRTVSSYNEQFF,TGTGCCAGCAGCTTAAGGACAGTGAGCTCCTACAATGAGCAGTTCTTC
TRBD1,TRBV11-2,-,TRBJ2-7,CASSLVVRTGGSSEQYF,TGTGCCAGCAGCTTAGTCGTCCGGACAGGAGGATCGAGCGAGCAGTACTTC